One T cell receptor (beta chain) is described in this entry. The sample originates from a study of Graves' ophthalmopathy and Graves' hyperthyroidism. The V gene end was trimmed by 1 base and the J gene end by 6 bases; junction bases not matched to a gene: 9. Looked up from germline, CDR1 is SNHLY and CDR2 is FYNNEI. The CDR3 sequence is 17 residues long. The authors amplified TCR beta CDR3 regions from RNA transcripts. Second-round multiplex PCR came after a first-round RT-PCR that employed HTBI primers. MiXCR was run by TCRdb on the multiplex PCR reads, yielding one entry per CDR3 protein. The sample holds about 400,000 distinct CDR3 sequences, 20% to 25% seen once. Hyperthyroidism was new, under 2 months, in patients aged 18 to 65.

The sequencing input was peripheral blood. The source of this sequence is a woman between 18 and 29 years old with stable Graves' hyperthyroidism. The chain couples TRBV2 to TRBJ2-7, with TRBD2 identical over 13 bases. In DNA form, the CDR3 reads TGTGCCAGCAGTGAAGGGAGTTGGACTAGCGGGGGCCTCGAGCAGTACTTC. It codes for CASSEGSWTSGGLEQYF.